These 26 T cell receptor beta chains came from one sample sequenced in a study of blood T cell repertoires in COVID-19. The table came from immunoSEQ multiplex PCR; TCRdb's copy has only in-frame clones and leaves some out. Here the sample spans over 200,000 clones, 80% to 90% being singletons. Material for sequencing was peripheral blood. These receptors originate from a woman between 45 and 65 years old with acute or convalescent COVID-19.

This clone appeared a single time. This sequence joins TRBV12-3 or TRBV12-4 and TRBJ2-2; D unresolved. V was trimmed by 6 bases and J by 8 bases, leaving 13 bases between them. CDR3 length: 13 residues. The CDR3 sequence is CASSHANYGELFF. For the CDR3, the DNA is TGTGCCAGCAGCCACGCCAACTATGGGGAGCTGTTTTTT.

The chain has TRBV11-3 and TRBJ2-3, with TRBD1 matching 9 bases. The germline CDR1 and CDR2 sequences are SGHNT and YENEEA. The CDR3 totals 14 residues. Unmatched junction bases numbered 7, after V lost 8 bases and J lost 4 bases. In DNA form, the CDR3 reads TGTGCCAGCTCCAGGACAGGGGTGGCAGATACGCAGTATTTT. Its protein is CASSRTGVADTQYF.

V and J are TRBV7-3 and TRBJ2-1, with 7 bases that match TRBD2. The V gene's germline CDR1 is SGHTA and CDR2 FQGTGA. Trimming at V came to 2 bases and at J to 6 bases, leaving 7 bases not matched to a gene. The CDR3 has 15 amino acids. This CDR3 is CASSLSSGGPNEQFF. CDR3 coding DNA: TGTGCCAGCAGCTTATCTAGCGGAGGACCCAATGAGCAGTTCTTC.

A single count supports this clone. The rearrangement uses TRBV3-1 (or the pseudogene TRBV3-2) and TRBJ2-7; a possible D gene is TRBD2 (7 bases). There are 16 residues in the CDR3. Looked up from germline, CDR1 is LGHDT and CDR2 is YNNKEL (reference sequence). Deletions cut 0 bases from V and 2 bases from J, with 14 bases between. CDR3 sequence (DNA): TGTGCCAGCAGCCAAGACAGAACAGGGAGGGCCTACGAGCAGTACTTC. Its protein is CASSQDRTGRAYEQYF.

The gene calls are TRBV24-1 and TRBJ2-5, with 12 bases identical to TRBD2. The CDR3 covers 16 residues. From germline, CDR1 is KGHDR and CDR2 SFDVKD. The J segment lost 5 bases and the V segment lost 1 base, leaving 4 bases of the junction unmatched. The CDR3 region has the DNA TGTGCCACCAGTGATTTAAGGACTAGCGGGACTGAGACCCAGTACTTC. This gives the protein CATSDLRTSGTETQYF.

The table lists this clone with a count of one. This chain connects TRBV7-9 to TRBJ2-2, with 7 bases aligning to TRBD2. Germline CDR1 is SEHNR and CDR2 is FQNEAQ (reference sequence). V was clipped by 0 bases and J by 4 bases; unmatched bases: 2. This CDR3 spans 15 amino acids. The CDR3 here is CASSLAGGSTGELFF. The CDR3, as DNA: TGTGCCAGCAGCTTAGCGGGAGGGAGCACCGGGGAGCTGTTTTTT.

The CDR3 spells CASSLEGWQPQHF. The DNA of the CDR3 is TGTGCCAGCAGTTTAGAGGGTTGGCAGCCCCAGCATTTT. The gene calls are TRBV28 and TRBJ1-5; unclear D gene. The CDR3 runs to 13 residues. The V end was cut by 2 bases, the J end by 7 bases, with 9 bases between. Germline V lookup: CDR1 MDHEN, CDR2 SYDVKM.

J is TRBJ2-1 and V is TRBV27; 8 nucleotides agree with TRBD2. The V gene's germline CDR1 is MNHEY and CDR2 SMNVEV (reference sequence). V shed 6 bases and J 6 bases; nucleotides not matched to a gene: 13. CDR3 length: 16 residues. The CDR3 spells CASSRPGLGESNEQFF. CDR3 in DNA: TGTGCCAGCAGCCGACCGGGACTAGGGGAATCCAATGAGCAGTTCTTC.

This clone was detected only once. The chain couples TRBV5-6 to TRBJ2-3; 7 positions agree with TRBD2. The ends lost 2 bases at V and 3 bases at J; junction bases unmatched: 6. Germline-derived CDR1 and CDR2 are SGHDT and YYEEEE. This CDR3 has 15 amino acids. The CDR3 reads CASSFRLAVTDTQYF. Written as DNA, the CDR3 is TGTGCCAGCAGCTTTAGACTAGCAGTTACAGATACGCAGTATTTT.

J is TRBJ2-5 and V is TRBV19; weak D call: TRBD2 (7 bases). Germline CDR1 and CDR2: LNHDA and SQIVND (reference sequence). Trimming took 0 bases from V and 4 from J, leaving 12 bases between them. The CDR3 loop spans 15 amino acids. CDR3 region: CASSIEGRGAETQYF. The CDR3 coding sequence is TGTGCCAGTAGTATAGAGGGCCGGGGGGCAGAGACCCAGTACTTC. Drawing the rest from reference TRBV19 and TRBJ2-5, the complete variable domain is DGGITQSPKYLFRKEGQNVTLSCEQNLNHDAMYWYRQDPGQGLRLIYYSQIVNDFQKGDIAEGYSVSREKKESFPLTVTSAQKNPTAFYLCASSIEGRGAETQYFGPGTRLLVL.

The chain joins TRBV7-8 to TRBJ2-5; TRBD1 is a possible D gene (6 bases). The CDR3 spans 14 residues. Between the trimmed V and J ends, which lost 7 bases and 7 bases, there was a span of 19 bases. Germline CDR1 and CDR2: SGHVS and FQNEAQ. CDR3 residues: CASTVGGNLGTQYF. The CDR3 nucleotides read TGTGCCAGCACTGTAGGGGGAAACTTAGGGACCCAGTACTTC.

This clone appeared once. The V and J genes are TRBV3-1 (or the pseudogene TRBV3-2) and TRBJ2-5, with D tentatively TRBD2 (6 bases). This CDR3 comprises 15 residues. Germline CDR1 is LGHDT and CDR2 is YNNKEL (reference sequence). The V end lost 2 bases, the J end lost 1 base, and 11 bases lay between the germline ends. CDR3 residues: CASSQFRETQETQYF. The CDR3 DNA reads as TGTGCCAGCAGCCAATTCCGGGAGACCCAAGAGACCCAGTACTTC.

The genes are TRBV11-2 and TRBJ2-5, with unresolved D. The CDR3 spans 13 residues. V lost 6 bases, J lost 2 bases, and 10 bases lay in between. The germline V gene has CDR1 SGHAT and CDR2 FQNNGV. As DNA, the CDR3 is TGTGCCAGCAGATCTGTCGGGCAAGAGACCCAGTACTTC. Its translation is CASRSVGQETQYF.

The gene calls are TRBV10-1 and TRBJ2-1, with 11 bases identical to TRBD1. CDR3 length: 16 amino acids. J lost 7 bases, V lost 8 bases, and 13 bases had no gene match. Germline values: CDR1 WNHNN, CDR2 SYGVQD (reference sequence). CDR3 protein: CASSRTRTGGRNEQFF. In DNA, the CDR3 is TGCGCCAGCTCCAGAACCCGGACAGGGGGCAGGAATGAGCAGTTCTTC.

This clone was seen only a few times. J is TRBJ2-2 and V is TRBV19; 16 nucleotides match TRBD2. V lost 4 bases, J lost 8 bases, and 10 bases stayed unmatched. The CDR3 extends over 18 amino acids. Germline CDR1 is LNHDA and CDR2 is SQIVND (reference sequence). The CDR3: CASSRGLAGGPGAGELFF. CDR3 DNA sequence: TGTGCCAGTAGTAGGGGACTAGCGGGAGGGCCAGGAGCTGGGGAGCTGTTTTTT.

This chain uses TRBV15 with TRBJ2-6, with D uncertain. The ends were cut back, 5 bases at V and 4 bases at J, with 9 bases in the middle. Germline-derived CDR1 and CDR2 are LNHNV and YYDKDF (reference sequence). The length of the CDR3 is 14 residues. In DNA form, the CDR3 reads TGTGCCACCAGCCCTTTGGCCGGGGCCAACGTCCTGACTTTC. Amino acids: CATSPLAGANVLTF.

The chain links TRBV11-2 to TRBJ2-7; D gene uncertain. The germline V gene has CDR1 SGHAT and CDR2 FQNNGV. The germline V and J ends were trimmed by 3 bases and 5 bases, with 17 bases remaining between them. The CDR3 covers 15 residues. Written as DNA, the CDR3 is TGTGCCAGCAGCTTTTTTTCTGCCCCACTAAACGAGCAGTACTTC. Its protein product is CASSFFSAPLNEQYF. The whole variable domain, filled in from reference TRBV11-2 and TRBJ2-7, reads EAGVAQSPRYKIIEKRQSVAFWCNPISGHATLYWYQQILGQGPKLLIQFQNNGVVDDSQLPKDRFSAERLKGVDSTLKIQPAKLEDSAVYLCASSFFSAPLNEQYFGPGTRLTVT.

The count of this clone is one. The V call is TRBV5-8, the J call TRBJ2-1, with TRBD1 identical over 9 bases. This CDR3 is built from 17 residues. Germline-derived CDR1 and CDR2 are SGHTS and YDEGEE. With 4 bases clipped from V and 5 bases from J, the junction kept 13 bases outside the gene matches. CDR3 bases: TGTGCCAGCAGCCAGTTCGGGACAGGGAACCCTCACAATGAGCAGTTCTTC. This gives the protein CASSQFGTGNPHNEQFF.

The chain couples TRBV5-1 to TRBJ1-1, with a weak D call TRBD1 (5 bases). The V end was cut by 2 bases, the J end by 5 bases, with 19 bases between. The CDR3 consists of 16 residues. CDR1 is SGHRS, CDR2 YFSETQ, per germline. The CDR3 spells CASSFNQGLARTEAFF. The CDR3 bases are TGCGCCAGCAGCTTTAACCAGGGATTAGCTCGTACTGAAGCTTTCTTT.

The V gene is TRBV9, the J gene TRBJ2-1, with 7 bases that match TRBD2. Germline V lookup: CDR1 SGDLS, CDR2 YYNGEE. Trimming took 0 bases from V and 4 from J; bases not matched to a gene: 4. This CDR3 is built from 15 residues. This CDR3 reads CASSVELAQYNEQFF. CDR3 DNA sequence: TGTGCCAGCAGCGTAGAACTAGCGCAGTACAATGAGCAGTTCTTC.

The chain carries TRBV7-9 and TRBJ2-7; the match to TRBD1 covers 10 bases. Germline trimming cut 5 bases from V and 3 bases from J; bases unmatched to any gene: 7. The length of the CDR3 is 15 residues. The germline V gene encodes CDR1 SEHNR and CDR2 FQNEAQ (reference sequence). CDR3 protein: CASSKPGQGIYEQYF. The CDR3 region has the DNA TGTGCCAGCAGCAAACCGGGACAGGGGATCTACGAGCAGTACTTC.

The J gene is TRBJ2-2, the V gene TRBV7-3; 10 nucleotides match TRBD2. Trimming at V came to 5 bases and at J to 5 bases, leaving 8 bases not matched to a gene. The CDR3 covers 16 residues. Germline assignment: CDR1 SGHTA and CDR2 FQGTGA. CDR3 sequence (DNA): TGTGCCAGCAGCCCCATGGGACTAGCGAGTACCGGGGAGCTGTTTTTT. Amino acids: CASSPMGLASTGELFF. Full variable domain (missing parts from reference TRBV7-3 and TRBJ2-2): GAGVSQTPSNKVTEKGKYVELRCDPISGHTALYWYRQSLGQGPEFLIYFQGTGAADDSGLPNDRFFAVRPEGSVSTLKIQRTERGDSAVYLCASSPMGLASTGELFFGEGSRLTVL.

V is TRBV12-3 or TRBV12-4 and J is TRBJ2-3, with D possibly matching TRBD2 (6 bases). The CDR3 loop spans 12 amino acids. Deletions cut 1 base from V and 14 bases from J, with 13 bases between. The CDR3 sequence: CASSLGPGATYF. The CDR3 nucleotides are TGTGCCAGCAGTTTAGGTCCGGGAGCGACGTATTTT.

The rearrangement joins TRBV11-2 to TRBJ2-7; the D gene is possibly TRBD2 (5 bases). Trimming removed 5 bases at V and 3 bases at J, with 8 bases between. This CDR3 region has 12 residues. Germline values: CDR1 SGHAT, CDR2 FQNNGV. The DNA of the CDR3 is TGTGCCAGCAGCCGTGAGGGCTACGAGCAGTACTTC. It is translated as CASSREGYEQYF.

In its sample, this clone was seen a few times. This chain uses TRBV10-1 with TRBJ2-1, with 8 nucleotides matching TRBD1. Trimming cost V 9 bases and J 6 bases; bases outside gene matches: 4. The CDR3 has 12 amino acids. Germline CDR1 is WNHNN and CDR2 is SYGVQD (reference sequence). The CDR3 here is CARDREGNEQFF. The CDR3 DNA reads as TGCGCCAGGGACAGGGAAGGCAATGAGCAGTTCTTC.

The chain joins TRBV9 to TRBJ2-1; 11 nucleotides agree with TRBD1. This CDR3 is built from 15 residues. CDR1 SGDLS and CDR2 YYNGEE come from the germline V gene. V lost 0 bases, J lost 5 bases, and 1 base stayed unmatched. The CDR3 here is CASSVVGQGDNEQFF. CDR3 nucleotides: TGTGCCAGCAGCGTAGTGGGACAGGGGGACAATGAGCAGTTCTTC.